A single sample gave rise to the 18 T cell receptor beta chains below, sequenced in a study of T cell responses to AZD1222 COVID-19 vaccine. Data came from immunoSEQ multiplex PCR; TCRdb stores just in-frame clones and leaves some out. The sample lists more than 95,000 clones; roughly 88% were seen once. The input for sequencing was peripheral blood, taken on day 0 of AZD1222 vaccination. These receptors came from an adult in good health.

The genes are TRBV20-1 and TRBJ1-1; D is ambiguous. The CDR3 sequence is 12 residues long. V lost 3 bases, J lost 1 base, and 6 bases lay in between. Germline CDR1 and CDR2: DFQATT and SNEGSKA (reference sequence). The CDR3, as DNA: TGCAGTGCTAGTAACAAGAACACTGAAGCTTTCTTT. Protein: CSASNKNTEAFF.

This clone was seen just once. The identical CDR3 is also encoded by other nucleotide sequences in the sample. CDR3 loop: CASSQDLGGTNYGYTF. In nucleotides, the CDR3 is TGCGCCAGCAGCCAAGATCTAGGGGGGACCAACTATGGCTACACCTTC. The chain uses TRBV4-3 and TRBJ1-2, with a tentative D call TRBD1 (6 bases). Germline CDR1 reads LGHNA; CDR2 reads YSLEER. Trimming took off 0 bases at V and 2 bases at J, with 13 bases between the two ends. The CDR3 contains 16 residues.

The CDR3 bases are TGTGCCAGCAGCTTAACTGGGACAGAGAGCTATGGCTACACCTTC. Translation gives CASSLTGTESYGYTF. The V and J genes are TRBV7-3 and TRBJ1-2, with 7 bases aligning to TRBD1. V shed 0 bases and J 4 bases; nucleotides not matched to a gene: 5. The germline CDR1 and CDR2 sequences are SGHTA and FQGTGA. This CDR3 contains 15 residues.

V and J are TRBV7-2 and TRBJ1-5, with a tentative D call TRBD1 (5 bases). The V gene's germline CDR1 is SGHTA and CDR2 FQGNSA. CDR3 length equals 17 residues. The germline V and J ends were trimmed by 5 bases and 3 bases, with 20 bases remaining between them. Here the CDR3 reads CASSLEPRTFVNQPQHF. The DNA for the CDR3 is TGTGCCAGCAGCCTAGAACCTCGGACATTTGTCAATCAGCCCCAGCATTTT.

The chain joins TRBV7-9 to TRBJ2-7, with D possibly called TRBD1 or TRBD2 (5 bases each). Germline CDR1 reads SEHNR; CDR2 reads FQNEAQ (reference sequence). Trimming shortened V by 8 bases and J by 3 bases, and 20 bases separated the two germline ends. The CDR3 covers 15 residues. The CDR3 DNA reads TGTGCCAGCCGATCCGGGACGGAGAATTTCTACGAGCAGTACTTC. This sequence encodes CASRSGTENFYEQYF.

The chain links TRBV19 to TRBJ2-1; possible D gene TRBD1, 5 bases. The ends were cut back, 4 bases at V and 7 bases at J, with 14 bases in the middle. The CDR3 extends over 14 amino acids. Germline V gene data show CDR1 as LNHDA and CDR2 as SQIVND (reference sequence). This CDR3 reads CASSKVLGVNEQFF. In DNA form, the CDR3 reads TGTGCCAGTAGTAAGGTTCTAGGGGTGAATGAGCAGTTCTTC. Full variable domain (missing parts from reference TRBV19 and TRBJ2-1): DGGITQSPKYLFRKEGQNVTLSCEQNLNHDAMYWYRQDPGQGLRLIYYSQIVNDFQKGDIAEGYSVSREKKESFPLTVTSAQKNPTAFYLCASSKVLGVNEQFFGPGTRLTVL.

The chain has TRBV19 and TRBJ1-3; tentatively, D is TRBD1 (5 bases). With 5 bases removed from V and 0 bases from J, the gap between germline ends came to 8 bases. Germline-derived CDR1 and CDR2 are LNHDA and SQIVND (reference sequence). The CDR3 contains 14 residues. CDR3 region: CASSAGFSGNTIYF. The CDR3 bases are TGTGCCAGTAGTGCAGGGTTCTCTGGAAACACCATATATTTT.

The rearrangement joins TRBV15 to TRBJ2-3; tentative D call: TRBD2 (6 bases). Trimming took off 0 bases at V and 6 bases at J, with 13 bases between the two ends. Germline CDR1 and CDR2: LNHNV and YYDKDF (reference sequence). The CDR3 runs 15 residues. CDR3 coding DNA: TGTGCCACCAGCAGAGATTTAGGAGGGATGGATACGCAGTATTTT. This translates into CATSRDLGGMDTQYF.

The chain links TRBV28 to TRBJ2-7; unclear D gene. This CDR3 region has 14 residues. V lost 1 base and J 0 bases, leaving 7 bases between the germline ends. In germline, CDR1 is MDHEN, CDR2 SYDVKM. CDR3 amino acids: CASSLLGNSYEQYF. In DNA form, the CDR3 reads TGTGCCAGCAGTTTATTGGGCAACTCCTACGAGCAGTACTTC.

The CDR3 is CASSLNLQGQNSPLHF. The CDR3 DNA follows: TGCGCCAGCAGCTTGAATTTGCAGGGGCAAAATTCACCCCTCCACTTT. V and J are TRBV5-1 and TRBJ1-6; tentative D call: TRBD1 (6 bases). The V and J ends lost 1 base and 7 bases respectively, with 15 bases between them. Germline V gene sequence: CDR1 SGHRS, CDR2 YFSETQ. CDR3 length equals 16 residues.

V is TRBV7-2 and J is TRBJ1-1; no reliable D call. The V gene lost 5 bases and the J gene lost 4 bases, with 17 bases spanning the gap. This CDR3 has 15 amino acids. Germline V gene data show CDR1 as SGHTA and CDR2 as FQGNSA. The CDR3 here is CASSGLGLPSTEAFF. DNA of the CDR3: TGTGCCAGCAGCGGGCTCGGACTCCCCTCCACTGAAGCTTTCTTT.

V usage is TRBV6-2 or TRBV6-3 and J usage is TRBJ1-5; D call uncertain. Germline V gene sequence: CDR1 MNHEY, CDR2 SVGEGT. The V gene lost 2 bases and the J gene lost 3 bases, with 8 bases spanning the gap. The CDR3 contains 14 residues. DNA of the CDR3: TGTGCCAGCAGTTACGGAGGGATCAATCAGCCCCAGCATTTT. This encodes CASSYGGINQPQHF.

This clone was counted between two and nine times. This sequence joins TRBV6-5 and TRBJ1-5, with a weak D call TRBD1 (6 bases). Trimming pared 6 bases from V and 0 bases from J, leaving 12 bases between. The CDR3 has 15 residues. Germline values: CDR1 MNHEY, CDR2 SVGAGI. CDR3 coding DNA: TGTGCCAGCAGAAAACAGGGAGGTAGCAATCAGCCCCAGCATTTT. Translated, it gives CASRKQGGSNQPQHF.

CDR3 in DNA: TGTGCCAGCAGCATCCGGGACCAAAACCCCGGGGAGCTGTTTTTT. It is translated as CASSIRDQNPGELFF. The chain is built from TRBV9 and TRBJ2-2; D may match TRBD1 or TRBD2 (5 bases each). V was shortened by 4 bases and J by 6 bases, with 16 bases between the two germline ends. The CDR3 spans 15 residues. CDR1 and CDR2 from the germline V gene are SGDLS and YYNGEE.

The chain has TRBV24-1 and TRBJ2-7; TRBD1 matches at 8 bases. Germline V CDR1 and CDR2: KGHDR, SFDVKD. The V gene end was trimmed by 7 bases and the J gene end by 0 bases; junction bases not matched to a gene: 4. There are 14 residues in the CDR3. The CDR3 loop reads CATRAGTGSYEQYF. The CDR3 DNA sequence: TGTGCCACCAGGGCCGGGACAGGCTCCTACGAGCAGTACTTC.

This chain joins TRBV28 and TRBJ1-2, with D unresolved. Germline V gene sequence: CDR1 MDHEN, CDR2 SYDVKM. This CDR3 contains 15 residues. V was clipped by 7 bases and J by 0 bases, with 15 bases between them. The CDR3 loop is CASTFYGEANYGYTF. The CDR3 bases are TGTGCCAGCACTTTTTACGGGGAAGCTAACTATGGCTACACCTTC.

CDR3 loop: CASSRQGIRENTEAFF. For the CDR3, the DNA is TGTGCCAGCAGCCGACAGGGAATAAGGGAGAACACTGAAGCTTTCTTT. This chain links TRBV14 with TRBJ1-1; TRBD1 aligns across 7 bases. The germline V gene has CDR1 SGHDN and CDR2 FVKESK. J lost 1 base, V lost 4 bases, and 9 bases had no gene match. This CDR3 contains 16 residues. The variable domain in full, with the rest retrieved from reference TRBV14 and TRBJ1-1, is EAGVTQFPSHSVIEKGQTVTLRCDPISGHDNLYWYRRVMGKEIKFLLHFVKESKQDESGMPNNRFLAERTGGTYSTLKVQPAELEDSGVYFCASSRQGIRENTEAFFGQGTRLTVV.

The chain recombines TRBV28 with TRBJ2-7; D is tentatively TRBD1 or TRBD2 (5 bases each). The germline CDR1 and CDR2 sequences are MDHEN and SYDVKM. V lost 3 bases to trimming and J lost 0 bases, with 12 bases between them. The CDR3 length is 15 residues. This chain's CDR3 is CASSLGTASSYEQYF. CDR3 bases: TGTGCCAGCAGTTTGGGGACGGCAAGCTCCTACGAGCAGTACTTC.